The source of this T cell receptor beta chain is a study of T cell responses to AZD1222 COVID-19 vaccine. Overall study findings and caveats: Donors in the cohort were predominantly white British and more often female, and clonal diversity was possibly underestimated. Recipients of two AZD1222 doses showed rising Spike-specific TCR breadth and depth. Spike-wide vaccine-associated CD4 TCRs dominated at 160-218 and 743-854.

Only in-frame clones appear in the TCRdb table, and some are missing; sequencing was by immunoSEQ multiplex PCR. This sample carries some 150,000 clones, about 87% of them seen once, and the ten largest clones take under 2.5%. In the case of this clone: Its specificity is unknown.

Germline V CDR1 and CDR2: MRHNA, SNTAGT. The V segment lost 4 bases and the J segment 11 bases; nucleotides outside the gene matches: 13. CDR3 length: 14 residues. The chain is built from TRBV6-4 and TRBJ1-1, with 7 bases aligning to TRBD1. The sample consisted of peripheral blood, taken on day 0 of AZD1222 vaccination. This receptor was taken from an adult in good health. CDR3 nucleotide sequence: TGTGCCAGCAGTGTCCTGGGACAGTCCCTAGCGGCTTTCTTT. This codes for CASSVLGQSLAAFF.